These 5 T cell receptor beta chains were all obtained from the same sample, sequenced in a study of blood T cell repertoires in COVID-19. The table came from immunoSEQ multiplex PCR; TCRdb's copy has only in-frame clones and leaves some out. The profile shows hundreds of thousands of clones, about 90% of them singletons. The specimen was peripheral blood. The source is a woman younger than 45 with COVID-19, enrolled during active disease.

This rearrangement joins TRBV10-2 to TRBJ1-3; D is undetermined. Germline CDR1 is WSHSY and CDR2 is SAAADI. The CDR3 has 11 residues. For the CDR3, the DNA is TGCGCGCTGCAGCGGGGAAACACCATATATTTT. The encoded protein is CALQRGNTIYF.

The chain couples TRBV13 to TRBJ2-2; no firm D call. From germline, CDR1 is PRHDT and CDR2 FYEKMQ (reference sequence). V was cut by 3 bases and J by 11 bases, with 13 bases left in between. This CDR3 is built from 13 residues. CDR3 DNA sequence: TGTGCCAGCAGCTTTCGGGTTCAAGGAGAGCTGTTTTTT. Its protein product is CASSFRVQGELFF.

This clone was detected only a few times. The chain employs TRBV6-5 and TRBJ1-1, with D uncertain. Germline CDR1 reads MNHEY; CDR2 reads SVGAGI. Trimming cost V 2 bases and J 6 bases, with 13 bases left between them. The CDR3 sequence is 14 residues long. The CDR3 DNA follows: TGTGCCAGCAGTTACACCGGGTCGTTGGCTGAAGCTTTCTTT. It yields the protein CASSYTGSLAEAFF.

For the CDR3, the DNA is TGTGCCAGCAGCTACATGATGGACACTGAAGCTTTCTTT. It encodes CASSYMMDTEAFF. The chain employs TRBV11-3 and TRBJ1-1, with D hard to call. CDR3 length equals 13 residues. Germline CDR1 SGHNT, CDR2 YENEEA. V lost 4 bases and J 3 bases, leaving 9 bases between the germline ends.

The CDR3 region is CASSSTGTGVPEAFF. The CDR3 DNA reads as TGTGCCAGCAGCTCGACAGGGACAGGAGTGCCTGAAGCTTTCTTT. The V gene is TRBV7-9, the J gene TRBJ1-1, with TRBD1 identical over 8 bases. There are 15 residues in the CDR3. The V segment lost 4 bases and the J segment 6 bases; nucleotides outside the gene matches: 10. Germline lookup yields CDR1 SEHNR and CDR2 FQNEAQ (reference sequence).